This record looks at one T cell receptor (beta chain) sequence and its context. Its antigen is currently not known. Base qualities are not provided; no much larger clone lies one nucleotide away. This record belongs to a study of cytomegalovirus exposure and HLA in healthy donors (dated by TCRdb to 2017 to 2019). Regarding the complete study: In an earlier analysis of fewer than 750 of the donors, 250 to 350 Gb of sequence data and 117 million unique TCR beta sequences from about 179 million T cells were reported. An early release that covered 640 HLA-typed donors contained approximately 320 gigabases of sequencing data and about 84 million unique TCR sequences. Among the roughly 400 genotyped donors, about 83% belonged to the genetic ancestry cluster associated with self-reported Caucasian donors. The study aimed to test whether cataloging public T cell receptors could reveal signatures of past pathogen exposure. Using immunosequencing, the study profiled T cell repertoires from 500 to 800 subjects and related those repertoires to cytomegalovirus serostatus. Along with the approximately 650-subject first cohort, a separate validation cohort of roughly 110 different subjects was used. The study combined high-throughput TCR immunosequencing, statistical association of individual TCRs with disease status, and machine learning to predict cytomegalovirus infection status. A later analysis re-examined previously published TCR beta repertoires from over 500 donors and added high-resolution HLA genotyping to investigate patterns of TCR occurrence. In the later analysis, no new phenotypic data were used to find candidate immune exposures; instead, reliance was placed on TCR beta sequences and their occurrence across donors. An earlier analysis of fewer than 750 of the donors used high-throughput TCR beta sequencing to judge whether each TCR beta V gene segment behaved as functional or pseudogenic. Donor age, sex, ethnicity and CMV serostatus were compiled alongside the repertoire data. A later genetic analysis took genome-wide SNP genotypes for 398 of the 666 donors and used that subset as a discovery cohort. Every discovery cohort repertoire had been produced on one sequencing platform. Class I and class II HLA loci were covered by the typing at four-digit resolution. Typing coverage varied by locus: roughly 629-630 donors for A, B, C, DRB1 and DQB1; more than 500 for DQA1; more than 600 for DPA1; fewer than 480 for DPB1. Roughly five DR-DQ haplotypes were treated as single units for association and clustering because of strong linkage in the cohort. On average, over 200,000 unique TCR beta nucleotide sequences were sequenced per donor among 300 to 500 genotyped donors of the cohort, with 15% to 20% of those sequences being non-productive.

The V end gives up 3 bases and the J end 3 bases, leaving 5 bases in the junction not matched to a gene. CDR1 and CDR2 are drawn from the germline V gene (reference sequence): SEHNR, FQNEAQ. Including cysteine and phenylalanine, the CDR3 has 15 amino acids. CDR3 DNA only is kept here, 45 bases in frame from base 1. The cohort was made up of under 800 healthy bone marrow donors. At the time of sampling, all cohort members were nominally healthy, though unrecorded immune exposures were likely present. The donor tested CMV seronegative, placing the donor among the 350 to 400 seronegative members of the cohort. A peripheral blood sample was provided by each donor, and peripheral blood mononuclear cells were used for TCR beta sequencing. The Qiagen DNeasy Blood Extraction Kit was used to extract genomic DNA from the blood cell samples. The method was the immunoSEQ multiplex PCR assay. The multiplex PCR relied on a mix of 60 forward primers for TCR Vbeta segments and 13 reverse primers for TCR Jbeta segments. The CDR3 region of rearranged TCR beta genes was amplified from genomic DNA by a multiplex PCR assay. Amplified TCR beta libraries were sequenced as 87-base-pair reads on the Illumina HiSeq System. On the study's bioinformatics: A later analysis tallied around 80 million unique TCR beta chains across the 666 repertoires, and around 12 million of those chains were shared by two or more donors. A nearest-neighbor algorithm error-corrected the raw reads and collapsed the reads into unique sequences, merging closely related sequences to remove PCR and sequencing errors. CDR3 sequences were aligned to IMGT reference sequences to assign V, D and J gene segments. For a sequence to be retained, a match of at least six nucleotides was required to both a V gene segment and a J gene segment. A rearrangement counted as productive if the CDR3 had no stop codons and remained in frame with V and J, and every other rearrangement counted as non-productive. Following IMGT convention, CDR3 was defined as the stretch from the second conserved V-encoded cysteine up to the conserved J-encoded phenylalanine. In an earlier analysis of roughly 610 of the donors, sequences lacking an unambiguous match to a single V gene segment were excluded. In an earlier analysis of approximately 610 of the donors, V segments were called functional above 56.7% productive rearrangements and were called segregating when the between-donor standard deviation exceeded 5%. A statistical classification framework was built for diagnosing cytomegalovirus status from the catalog of TCR beta chain sequences. V and J gene assignment, in a later analysis, came from comparing TCR nucleotide sequences with IMGT/GENE-DB human TR gene sequences. A later analysis assigned CDR3 sequences and most-parsimonious VDJ recombination scenarios with the TCRdist pipeline. A later analysis defined each TCR beta chain by its CDR3 amino acid sequence plus V-gene family, and excluded reads lacking a unique V-gene family. A later analysis removed 450 to 600 highly shared, low-generation-probability nucleotide sequences to deal with suspected cross-contamination and a sequencing artifact. A later analysis calculated a clonal expansion index for each public chain from normalized within-repertoire ranks of inferred template counts. Generation probabilities in a later analysis came from a VDJ recombination model fitted to out-of-frame rearrangements, and those results were checked against IGoR. In a later analysis, hypergeometric tests were used to score TCR-TCR, TCR-HLA and TCR-CMV co-occurrence, with a repertoire-size bias correction applied to TCR pairs. To estimate false discovery rates, a later analysis permuted the HLA or CMV assignments 20 times. In a later analysis, co-occurring TCRs were grouped using DBSCAN, with TCRdist sequence similarity added in when clustering inside HLA-allele-positive subsets. For co-occurrence clustering, repertoires with fewer than 30,000 or more than 120,000 public chains were excluded, along with roughly five repertoires with anomalous nucleotide sharing. TCRdb re-hosts the immuneACCESS table, in-frame sequences only. Its copies lack some clones; in the studies checked, an unresolved V gene accounts for under half of them, and the cause for the rest is not known. V and J calls and clone size are copied from that table; D and trimming were computed from the DNA. In all, the sample holds some 110,000 clones, and about 60% of those were seen once. About 2.2% of the sample lies in the top ten.

General findings and caveats noted by the study authors: A further reported finding was that TCR beta sequences accurately predicted the HLA-A and HLA-B alleles for most subjects in the first cohort. Specific HLA alleles were associated with 16,951 TCR beta sequences at a false discovery rate of 0.05 in a later analysis. Strong co-occurrence of HLA alleles, especially DR and DQ, made assigning TCR associations to individual alleles difficult. According to a later analysis, parvovirus B19, influenza, CMV and Epstein-Barr virus appeared linked to several top co-occurrence clusters. In both the original and validation cohorts, the classifier was reported to diagnose cytomegalovirus status with high specificity and sensitivity. V-gene and J-gene trimming of TCR beta chains was associated with a missense DCLRE1C variant in a later genetic analysis, and the association was replicated in an independent cohort. Compared with the roughly 600-donor mean, donors in an Asian-associated ancestry cluster had fewer N-insertions in productive TCRs, according to a later genetic analysis. Most CMV-associated TCR beta chains appeared to be HLA-restricted in a later analysis, and the HLA associations seemed to be driven largely by CMV exposure. In a later analysis, HLA-associated TCR beta chains showed more clonal expansion and lower generation probabilities than non-associated chains that were equally common. Immune exposure information for the cohort was limited to CMV serostatus. Over 15 rarely observed V segments, including chromosome 9 orphons, were excluded from the earlier analysis of several hundred of the donors because counts were too low. A cluster of highly shared sequence variants was judged likely to represent a technical artifact of the sequencing pipeline. A later analysis found that TCR association rates varied across HLA loci, with DRB1 alleles showing the most associated TCRs and HLA-C alleles the fewest. Roughly uniform sequencing depth across donors was assumed in presence/absence analyses, although this assumption may not hold. In vitro tests confirmed that a few of the cytomegalovirus-associated TCR beta chains recognize cytomegalovirus antigens. According to the authors, the approach could potentially be generalized to other disease states and immunological phenotypes. Some IMGT-functional V segments, including TRBV6-2 and TRBV6-3, could not be told apart with the 87-base-pair reads, so those segments were excluded. Across donors, most TCR sequences were observed very rarely, whereas some public TCRs were present in many individuals. In an earlier analysis of more than 500 of the donors, most TCR beta V segments appeared in productive rearrangements about 90% or about 30% of the time, broadly matching IMGT annotations. HLA typing was unavailable for some donors at each locus, so association tests used only the typed subset. The study listed 164 TCR beta chains as associated with cytomegalovirus. This cohort had only TCR beta chains sequenced, and the lack of alpha or paired-chain data limited which features could be detected. Correlated functional status among segregating V segments might reflect linkage disequilibrium, but an unknown experimental factor could not be ruled out.

The rearranged chain carries TRBV7-9 and TRBJ2-1; TRBD2 fits 7 bases in the junction. This receptor was taken from a woman in her 30s in good health and CMV-seronegative. The sequenced material came from PBMCs. CDR3 protein: CASSLVLADYNEQFF. DNA sequence: TGTGCCAGCAGCTTGGTGCTAGCGGACTACAATGAGCAGTTCTTC.